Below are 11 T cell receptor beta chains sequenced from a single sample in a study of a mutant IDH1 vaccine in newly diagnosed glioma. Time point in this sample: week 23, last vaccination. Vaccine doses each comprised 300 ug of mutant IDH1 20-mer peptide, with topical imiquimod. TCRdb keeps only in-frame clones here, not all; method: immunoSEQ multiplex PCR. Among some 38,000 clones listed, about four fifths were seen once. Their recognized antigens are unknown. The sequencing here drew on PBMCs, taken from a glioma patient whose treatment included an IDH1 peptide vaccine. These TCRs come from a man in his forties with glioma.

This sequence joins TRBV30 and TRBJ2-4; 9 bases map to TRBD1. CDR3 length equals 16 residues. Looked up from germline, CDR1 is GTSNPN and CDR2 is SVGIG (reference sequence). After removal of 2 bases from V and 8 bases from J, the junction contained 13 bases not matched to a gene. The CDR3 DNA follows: TGTGCCTGGAGTAGAACCGGGACAGGGCTTTTTGACATTCAGTACTTC. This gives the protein CAWSRTGTGLFDIQYF. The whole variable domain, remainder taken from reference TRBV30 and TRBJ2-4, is SQTIHQWPATLVQPVGSPLSLECTVEGTSNPNLYWYRQAAGRGLQLLFYSVGIGQISSEVPQNLSASRPQDRQFILSSKKLLLSDSGFYLCAWSRTGTGLFDIQYFGAGTRLSVL.

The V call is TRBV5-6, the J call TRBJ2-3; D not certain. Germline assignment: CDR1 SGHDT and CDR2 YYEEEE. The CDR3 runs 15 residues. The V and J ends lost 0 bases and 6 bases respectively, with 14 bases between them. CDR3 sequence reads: CASSLAWLGQDTQYF. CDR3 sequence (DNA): TGTGCCAGCAGCTTGGCCTGGCTTGGGCAGGATACGCAGTATTTT.

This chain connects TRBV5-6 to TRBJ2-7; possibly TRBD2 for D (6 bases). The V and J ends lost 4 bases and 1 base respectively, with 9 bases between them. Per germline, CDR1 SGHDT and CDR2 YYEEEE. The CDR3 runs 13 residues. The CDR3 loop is CASSLAGSYEQYF. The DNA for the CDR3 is TGTGCCAGCAGCCTGGCGGGGTCCTACGAGCAGTACTTC.

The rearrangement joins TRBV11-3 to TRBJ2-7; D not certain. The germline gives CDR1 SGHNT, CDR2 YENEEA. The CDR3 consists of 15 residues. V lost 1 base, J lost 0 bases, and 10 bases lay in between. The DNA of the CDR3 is TGTGCCAGCAGCTTAGTGACCCAAGACTCCTACGAGCAGTACTTC. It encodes CASSLVTQDSYEQYF.

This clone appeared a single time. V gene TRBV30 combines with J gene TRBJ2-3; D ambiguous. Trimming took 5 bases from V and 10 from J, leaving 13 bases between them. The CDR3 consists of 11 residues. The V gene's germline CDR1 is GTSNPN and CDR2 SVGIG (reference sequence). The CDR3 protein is CAWATVGAQYF. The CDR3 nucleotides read TGTGCCTGGGCCACCGTCGGTGCGCAGTATTTT.

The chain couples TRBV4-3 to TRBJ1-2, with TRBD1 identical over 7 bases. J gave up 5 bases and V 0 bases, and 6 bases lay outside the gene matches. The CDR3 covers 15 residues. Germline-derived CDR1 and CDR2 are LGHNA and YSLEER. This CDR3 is CASSQDQRGRYGYTF. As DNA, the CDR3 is TGCGCCAGCAGCCAAGATCAGAGGGGGCGATATGGCTACACCTTC.

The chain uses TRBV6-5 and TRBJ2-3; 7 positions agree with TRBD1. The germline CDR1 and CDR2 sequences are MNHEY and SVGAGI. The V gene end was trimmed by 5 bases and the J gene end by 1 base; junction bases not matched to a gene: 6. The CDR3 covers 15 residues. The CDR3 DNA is TGTGCCAGCAGTATGGGACAGCTACGCACAGATACGCAGTATTTT. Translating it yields CASSMGQLRTDTQYF.

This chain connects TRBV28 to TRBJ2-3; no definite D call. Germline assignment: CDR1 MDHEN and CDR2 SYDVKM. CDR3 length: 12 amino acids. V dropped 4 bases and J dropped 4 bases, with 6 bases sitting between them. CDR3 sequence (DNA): TGTGCCAGCAGTTCCGCCTCAGATACGCAGTATTTT. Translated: CASSSASDTQYF.

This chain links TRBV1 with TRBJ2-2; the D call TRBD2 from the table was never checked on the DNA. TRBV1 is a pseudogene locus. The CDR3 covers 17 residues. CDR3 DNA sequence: TGCACCAGCAGCCAAGACCGGCTGGCGGGGCGCACCGGGGAGCTGTTTTTT. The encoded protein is CTSSQDRLAGRTGELFF.

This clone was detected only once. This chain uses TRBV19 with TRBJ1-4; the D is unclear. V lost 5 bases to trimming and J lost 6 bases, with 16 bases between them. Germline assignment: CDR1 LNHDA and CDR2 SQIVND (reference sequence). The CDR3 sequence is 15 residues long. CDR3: CASSSYFTAYEKLFF. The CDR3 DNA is TGTGCCAGTAGTTCGTACTTTACGGCGTATGAAAAACTGTTTTTT. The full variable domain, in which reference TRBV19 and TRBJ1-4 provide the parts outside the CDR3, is DGGITQSPKYLFRKEGQNVTLSCEQNLNHDAMYWYRQDPGQGLRLIYYSQIVNDFQKGDIAEGYSVSREKKESFPLTVTSAQKNPTAFYLCASSSYFTAYEKLFFGSGTQLSVL.

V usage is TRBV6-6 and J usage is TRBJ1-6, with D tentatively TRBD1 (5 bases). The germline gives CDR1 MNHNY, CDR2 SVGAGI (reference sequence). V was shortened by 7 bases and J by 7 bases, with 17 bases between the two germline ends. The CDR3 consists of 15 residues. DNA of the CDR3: TGTGCCAGCACTCCTCGCAGGGAGCCAAATTCACCCCTCCACTTT. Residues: CASTPRREPNSPLHF.